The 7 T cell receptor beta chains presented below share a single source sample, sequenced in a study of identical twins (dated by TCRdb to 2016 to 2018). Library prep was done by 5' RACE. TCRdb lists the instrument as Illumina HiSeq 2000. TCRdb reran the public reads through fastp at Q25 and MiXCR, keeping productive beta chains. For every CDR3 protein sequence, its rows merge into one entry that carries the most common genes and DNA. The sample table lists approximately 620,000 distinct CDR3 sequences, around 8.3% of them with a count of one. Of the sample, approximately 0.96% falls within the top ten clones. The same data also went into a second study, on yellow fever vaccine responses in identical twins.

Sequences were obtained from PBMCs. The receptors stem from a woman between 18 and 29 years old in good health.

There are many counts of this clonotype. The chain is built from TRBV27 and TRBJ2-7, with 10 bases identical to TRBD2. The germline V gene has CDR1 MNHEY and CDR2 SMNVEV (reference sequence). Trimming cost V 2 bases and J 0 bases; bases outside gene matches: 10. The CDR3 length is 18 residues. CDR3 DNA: TGTGCCAGCAGTTTAACCCGACTAGCGGGTGAAAGCTCCTACGAGCAGTACTTC. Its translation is CASSLTRLAGESSYEQYF.

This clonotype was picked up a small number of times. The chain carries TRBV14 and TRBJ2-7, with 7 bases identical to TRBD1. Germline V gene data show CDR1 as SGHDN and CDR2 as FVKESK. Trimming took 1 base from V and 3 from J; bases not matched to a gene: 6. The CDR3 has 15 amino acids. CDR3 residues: CASSQGTQGIYEQYF. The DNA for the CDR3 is TGTGCCAGCAGCCAAGGCACACAGGGGATCTACGAGCAGTACTTC.

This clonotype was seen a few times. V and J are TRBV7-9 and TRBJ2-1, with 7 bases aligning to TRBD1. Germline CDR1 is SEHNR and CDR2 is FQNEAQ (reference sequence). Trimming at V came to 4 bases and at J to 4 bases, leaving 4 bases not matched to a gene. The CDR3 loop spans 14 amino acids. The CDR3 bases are TGTGCCAGCAGCTCAGGGGGTGTTTACAATGAGCAGTTCTTC. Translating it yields CASSSGGVYNEQFF.

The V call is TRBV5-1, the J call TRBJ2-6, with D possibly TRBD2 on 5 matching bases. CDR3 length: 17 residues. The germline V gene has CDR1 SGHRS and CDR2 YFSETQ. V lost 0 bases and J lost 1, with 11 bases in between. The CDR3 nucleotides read TGCGCCAGCAGCTTGGGGTCTGGGAGATCTGGGGCCAACGTCCTGACTTTC. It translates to CASSLGSGRSGANVLTF.

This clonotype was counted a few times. DNA for the CDR3: TGTGCCAGCAGCCAACACCGGGACAGCGCCTACGAGCAGTACTTC. Translation: CASSQHRDSAYEQYF. This chain joins TRBV4-2 and TRBJ2-7; 7 positions agree with TRBD1. V shed 2 bases, J shed 2 bases, and the junction held 6 bases outside the gene matches. The germline V gene has CDR1 LGHNA and CDR2 YNFKEQ. CDR3 length: 15 amino acids.

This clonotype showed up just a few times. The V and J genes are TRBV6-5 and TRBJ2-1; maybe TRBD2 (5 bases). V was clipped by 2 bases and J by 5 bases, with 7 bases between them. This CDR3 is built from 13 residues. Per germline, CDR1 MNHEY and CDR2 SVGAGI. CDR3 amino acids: CASSYEGDNEQFF. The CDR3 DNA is TGTGCCAGCAGTTACGAGGGTGACAATGAGCAGTTCTTC.

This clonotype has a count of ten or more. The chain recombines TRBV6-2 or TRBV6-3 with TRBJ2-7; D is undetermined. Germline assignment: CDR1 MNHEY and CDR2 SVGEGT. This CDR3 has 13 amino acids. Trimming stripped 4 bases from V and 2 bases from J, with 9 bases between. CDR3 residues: CASSSTFPYEQYF. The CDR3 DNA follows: TGTGCCAGCAGTTCGACATTTCCCTACGAGCAGTACTTC.